This TCR beta chain is from a study of blood T cell repertoires in COVID-19. In the study overall: The cDNA or gDNA used as material had been derived from T cells, B-cell-depleted T cells, or PBMCs.

It was during active infection that Seattle patients were enrolled and then longitudinally followed. V lost 3 bases, J lost 5 bases, and 16 bases lay in between. Per the germline V gene, CDR1 is LNHDA and CDR2 is SQIVND (reference sequence). There are 15 residues in the CDR3. In the original workflow: It was from reference gene primer amplification that nucleated cell counts were estimated. Clones were read by immunoSEQ multiplex PCR, and TCRdb kept only the in-frame ones, dropping some. V and J calls and clone size come straight from that table; D and trimming were deduced from the DNA. The sample lists some 320,000 clones, over 85% occurring once. This clone occurred once.

This receptor was taken from a woman in her thirties with COVID-19, enrolled during active disease. The specimen sequenced was peripheral blood. The rearrangement uses TRBV19 and TRBJ2-5; the D gene is possibly TRBD2 (6 bases). The CDR3 spells CASSIWASVGETQYF. DNA for the CDR3: TGTGCCAGTAGTATTTGGGCTAGCGTTGGCGAGACCCAGTACTTC.